These 3 T cell receptor beta chains originate from one sample sequenced in a study of OX40 agonist ivuxolimab in advanced cancers. The table came from immunoSEQ multiplex PCR; TCRdb's copy has only in-frame clones and leaves some out. This sample has around 76,000 clones; roughly 86% occur once, and the top ten carry roughly 8%. The material sequenced was CD4+ or CD8+ T cells sorted from blood, taken in a trial of the OX40 agonist ivuxolimab. The receptors originated from an adult with an advanced solid tumor such as melanoma, head and neck, liver or kidney cancer.

The chain is built from TRBV5-4 and TRBJ2-7; 9 bases match TRBD1. The germline V gene encodes CDR1 SGHNT and CDR2 YYREEE (reference sequence). J was trimmed by 4 bases and V by 4 bases; bases with no gene match: 6. This CDR3 is built from 14 residues. CDR3 region: CASSPQTGGYEQYF. CDR3 DNA: TGTGCCAGCAGCCCCCAGACAGGGGGATACGAGCAGTACTTC.

The genes are TRBV5-1 and TRBJ2-6; the D is unclear. The CDR3 sequence is 15 residues long. V lost 4 bases, J lost 2 bases, and 10 bases lay in between. Germline CDR1 reads SGHRS; CDR2 reads YFSETQ. The CDR3 DNA reads TGCGCCAGCAGCCCGGGTTTAACTGGGGCCAACGTCCTGACTTTC. Its protein is CASSPGLTGANVLTF.

The V call is TRBV2, the J call TRBJ2-2; no reliable D call. V lost 3 bases, J lost 7 bases, and 15 bases lay in between. Germline V CDR1 and CDR2: SNHLY, FYNNEI. This CDR3 spans 15 amino acids. The CDR3 DNA reads as TGTGCCAGCAGTGAGGCAGGAAATTCGGTCGGGGAGCTGTTTTTT. Protein: CASSEAGNSVGELFF.